The entry below gives a single TCR beta chain sequence along with its context. The antigen remains undetermined. At one boundary the junction diverges from the germline segment, which might be a read error. The iRepertoire nested amplicon-rescue multiplex PCR amplified TCR alpha and beta CDR3s from RNA. From the multiplex PCR reads, TCRdb called clonotypes with MiXCR, one entry per CDR3 protein. The table lists 3,000 to 3,500 distinct CDR3 sequences, roughly 17% of them singletons. The CDR3 spans 14 residues. CDR1 KGHSH and CDR2 LQKENI come from the germline V gene. The data derive from a study of glioma-infiltrating T cells. General study results and limits: Very few CDR3 sequences were shared between tissue and blood.

The chain recombines TRBV18 with TRBJ2-5; no reliable D call. The source of this sequence is a human donor with low-grade glioma or glioblastoma, undergoing nonglioma brain surgery, or in good health (not recorded which). Source material: glioma tissue, nonneoplastic brain tissue, or PBMCs (not recorded which). The CDR3: CASSPLINQETQYF. The CDR3 bases are TGTGCCAGTTCACCATTAATAAACCAAGAGACCCAGTACTTC.